One T cell receptor (beta chain) is described in this entry. The antigen it recognizes is unknown. Base qualities are not at hand, and no much larger clone is one base apart. The immunoSEQ hsTCRB v3.0 assay was used at survey level resolution to sequence the TRB variable region. The target sequencing depth for TRB was about 40,000-55,000 T-cell genomes per sample. An Illumina MiSeq with a v3 150-cycle kit was used to sequence the pooled TRB libraries. The authors processed their data as follows. Repertoire analysis was performed in R inside a reproducible Nextflow workflow that covered QC, data transformation and analysis. Custom analyses were implemented in LymphoSeq2, an R package for AIRR-Seq data exploration. Four samples yielding fewer than 5000 total TRB sequences were excluded, leaving more than 150 analyzed HIV repertoires. Among the roughly 190 retained HIV repertoires, fewer than 65 were collected before ART initiation and 120 to 130 after ART initiation. Repertoires were downsampled to 5000 TRB nucleotide sequences, and summary statistics were averaged over 100 downsampling iterations. Only TRB sequences with CDR3 regions of at least seven amino acids were retained for analysis. Diversity was measured with a Shannon entropy-derived clonality score and the Gini coefficient. In repertoire networks, the top 5000 CDR3 amino acid sequences were linked whenever an edit distance of one separated two sequences. GLIPH2 predicted antigen specificity groups and MHC restriction for TRB CDR3 amino acid sequences. CDR3 amino acid sequences were matched against VDJdb and McPAS-TCR to flag known CMV, EBV, HIV or tissue antigen associations. Pre-ART, post-ART and control groups were compared with Wilcoxon signed-rank tests and Holm-Bonferroni correction. TCRdb took over this immuneACCESS table, retaining in-frame rearrangements with V and J assigned. Such tables are incomplete; in checked studies, under half of the missing clones stem from an unresolved V gene, and the remainder is unexplained. V and J calls and clone size are as listed in that table; D and trimming were resolved from the DNA. Here the sample has 20,000 to 25,000 clones; more than 75% occur a single time. The ten largest clones capture roughly 3.1% of the sample.

To be included, a participant needed at least one PBMC sample from before ART initiation plus at least two post-ART samples. Treatment was received in the United States of America by all participants with HIV. Before DNA extraction, cryopreserved samples of 1-10 million PBMC were thawed and washed. At the time of the earliest PBMC sample, participants with HIV were aged between about 20 and 60 years. Each participant contributed PBMC samples from 1-4 timepoints before ART initiation and 2-8 timepoints after ART initiation, with a median of 7 samples. Serial HIV viral load, CD4+ T-cell count, ART history and demographic data were obtained for every participant. Genomic DNA was extracted from unsorted PBMC with a Qiagen kit on a QIAcube, processed in batches of 12 samples. The CDR3, cysteine through phenylalanine, is 15 amino acids long. Just CDR3 DNA is preserved here, 45 bases in frame from base 1. V is clipped by 6 bases and J by 8 bases, and the sequence between their germline boundaries is 22 bases long. For CDR1 and CDR2, the germline V gene lists MNHEY and SVGAGI.

The record originates from a study of long-term antiretroviral therapy in people with HIV (dated 2022 in TCRdb). Concerning the study at large: The earliest samples were collected about a decade before the 2015 WHO recommendation for immediate ART, when ART was typically delayed until CD4 counts fell. This retrospective serial study examined whether starting ART and sustained HIV suppression were associated with changes in the composition and diversity of the TRB repertoire in peripheral blood. From 30 adults with confirmed HIV infection, the cohort provided around 180 cryopreserved PBMC samples, gathered serially across a mean of approximately six years (range 1-12). Of the approximately 32 participants with HIV, about twelve were female. No cross-contamination during QIAcube processing was shown when test extractions of a monoclonal T-cell line were performed alongside some 33 polyclonal samples.

General study outcomes and caveats: Inferences about post-ART repertoire changes were limited because no data were available on ART adherence, viral resistance or therapy changes. Compared with controls, HIV repertoires had narrower CDR3 length ranges, and the network structure pointed to an antigen-experienced repertoire that shifted only slightly toward naive after ART. The samples span the years 2004 to 2017, and the ART regimens used at that time may not be as effective as current regimens. Limited PBMC availability meant only the TCR beta chain was sequenced, without alpha chain pairing. Because cell numbers in pre-ART samples were limited, unsorted PBMC were profiled instead of sorted CD4+ and CD8+ T cells. Expanded TRB clones identified before ART initiation dominated the repertoire at all time points, although this dominance fluctuated and declined in many PLHIV after ART. ART initiation was associated with a significant increase in TRB diversity, but diversity stayed significantly below transplant donor controls even after long-term ART.

Sequenced here: unsorted PBMCs, sampled around 2.7 years after starting antiretroviral therapy. The chain joins TRBV6-5 to TRBJ1-2; 6 matching bases give a weak D call of TRBD1. The sequence was collected from a woman aged 50 to 65 with HIV. The DNA reads as follows: TGTGCCAGCAGCCCGAAACGACCGGGACAATCGGGCTACACCTTC. Translated, it reads CASSPKRPGQSGYTF.